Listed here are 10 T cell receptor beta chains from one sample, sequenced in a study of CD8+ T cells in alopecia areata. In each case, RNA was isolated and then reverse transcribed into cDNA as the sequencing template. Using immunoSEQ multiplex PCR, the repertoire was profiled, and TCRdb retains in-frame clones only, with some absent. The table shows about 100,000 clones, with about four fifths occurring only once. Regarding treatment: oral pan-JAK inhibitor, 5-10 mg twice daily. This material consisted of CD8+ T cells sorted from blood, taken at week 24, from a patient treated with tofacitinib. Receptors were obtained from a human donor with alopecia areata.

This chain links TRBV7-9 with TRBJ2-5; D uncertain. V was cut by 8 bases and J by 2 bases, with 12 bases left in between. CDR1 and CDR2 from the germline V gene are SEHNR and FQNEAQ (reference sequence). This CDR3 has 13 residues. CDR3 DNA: TGTGCCAGCGCGGTCTCGCTACAAGAGACCCAGTACTTC. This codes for CASAVSLQETQYF.

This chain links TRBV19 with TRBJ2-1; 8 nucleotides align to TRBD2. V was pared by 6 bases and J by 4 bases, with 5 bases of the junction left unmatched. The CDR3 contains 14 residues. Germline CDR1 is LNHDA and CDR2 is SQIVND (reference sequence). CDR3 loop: CASSGTRVYNEQFF. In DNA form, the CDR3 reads TGTGCCAGTAGCGGGACTAGAGTTTACAATGAGCAGTTCTTC.

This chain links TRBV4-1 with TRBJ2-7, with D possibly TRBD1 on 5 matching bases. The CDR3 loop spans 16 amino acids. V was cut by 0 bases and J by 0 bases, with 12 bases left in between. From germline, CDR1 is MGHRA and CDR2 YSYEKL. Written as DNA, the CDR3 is TGCGCCAGCAGCCAAGACAGGGTAAGGAGCTCCTACGAGCAGTACTTC. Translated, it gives CASSQDRVRSSYEQYF.

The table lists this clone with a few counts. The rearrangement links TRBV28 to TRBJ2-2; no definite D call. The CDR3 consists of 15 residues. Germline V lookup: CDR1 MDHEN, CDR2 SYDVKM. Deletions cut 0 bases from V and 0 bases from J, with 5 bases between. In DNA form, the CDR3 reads TGTGCCAGCAGTTTATGGTCAGCGAACACCGGGGAGCTGTTTTTT. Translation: CASSLWSANTGELFF.

CDR3 loop: CASSPTLGGGTDEQFF. The CDR3 DNA follows: TGTGCCAGCAGCCCAACCCTTGGCGGGGGGACGGATGAGCAGTTCTTC. The chain employs TRBV11-3 and TRBJ2-1; 8 nucleotides align to TRBD2. Trimming cost V 5 bases and J 8 bases; bases outside gene matches: 14. Germline-derived CDR1 and CDR2 are SGHNT and YENEEA. The CDR3 has 16 amino acids.

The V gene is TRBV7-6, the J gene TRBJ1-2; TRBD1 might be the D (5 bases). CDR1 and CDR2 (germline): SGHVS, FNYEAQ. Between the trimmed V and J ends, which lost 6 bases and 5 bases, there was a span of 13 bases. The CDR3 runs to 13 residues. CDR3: CASSRPGDYGYTF. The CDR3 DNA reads TGTGCCAGCAGTCGACCGGGGGATTATGGCTACACCTTC.

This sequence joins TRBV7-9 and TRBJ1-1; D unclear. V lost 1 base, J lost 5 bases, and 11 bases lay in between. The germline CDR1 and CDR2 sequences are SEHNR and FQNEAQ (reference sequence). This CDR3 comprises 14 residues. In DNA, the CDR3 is TGTGCCAGCAGCTTAGGACGGGCCGCTACTGAAGCTTTCTTT. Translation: CASSLGRAATEAFF.

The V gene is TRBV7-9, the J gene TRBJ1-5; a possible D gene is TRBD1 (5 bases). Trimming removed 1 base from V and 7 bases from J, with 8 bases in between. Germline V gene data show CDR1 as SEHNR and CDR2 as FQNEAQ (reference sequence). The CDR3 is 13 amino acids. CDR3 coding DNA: TGTGCCAGCAGCTTAGGGGGCCTACAGCCCCAGCATTTT. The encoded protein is CASSLGGLQPQHF.

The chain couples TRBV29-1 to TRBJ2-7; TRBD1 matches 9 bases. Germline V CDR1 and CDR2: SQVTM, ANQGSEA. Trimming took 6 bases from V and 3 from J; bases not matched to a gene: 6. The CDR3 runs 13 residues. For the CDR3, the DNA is TGCAGCGTGAGGACAGGGGCCATCTACGAGCAGTACTTC. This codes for CSVRTGAIYEQYF.

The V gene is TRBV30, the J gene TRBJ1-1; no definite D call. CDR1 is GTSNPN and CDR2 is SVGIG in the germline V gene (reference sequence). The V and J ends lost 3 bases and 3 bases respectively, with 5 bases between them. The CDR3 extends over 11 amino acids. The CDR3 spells CAWRKYTEAFF. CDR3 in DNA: TGTGCCTGGAGGAAGTACACTGAAGCTTTCTTT. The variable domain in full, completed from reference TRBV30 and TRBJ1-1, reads SQTIHQWPATLVQPVGSPLSLECTVEGTSNPNLYWYRQAAGRGLQLLFYSVGIGQISSEVPQNLSASRPQDRQFILSSKKLLLSDSGFYLCAWRKYTEAFFGQGTRLTVV.